This record covers a single T cell receptor (beta chain). Antigen: not known. This sample was included in a study of T cells in Graves' hyperthyroidism and ophthalmopathy. Turning to the study itself: Peripheral blood collection took place at initial diagnosis, before any treatment. Overall study findings and caveats: Most thyroid-expanded clonotypes above 0.001 were also found in blood.

Amplification yielded TCR beta CDR3 regions, with RNA transcripts as the source. Primed by the HTBI set, a first-round RT-PCR was run on the TCR CDR3. TCRdb re-called the multiplex PCR reads with MiXCR, one entry per CDR3 protein. The table has some 490,000 distinct CDR3 sequences, under 25% seen once. Active moderate-to-severe ophthalmopathy, Clinical Activity Score at least 3, NOSPECS at least 4, under 3 months' duration. Clinical symptoms, serum thyroxine and TRAb, thyroid ultrasound and orbital computed tomography were used for the diagnoses. V gave up 0 bases and J gave up 0 bases, with 9 bases separating them. CDR1 and CDR2 (germline): DFQATT, SNEGSKA (reference sequence). The CDR3 runs 15 residues.

Sequenced input: blood. The gene calls are TRBV20-1 and TRBJ2-1; D is uncertain. The TCR comes from a woman aged 70-85 years with Graves' ophthalmopathy. The DNA for the CDR3 is TGCAGTGCTAGAGAAACTGCCCTCTCCTACAATGAGCAGTTCTTC. This sequence encodes CSARETALSYNEQFF.